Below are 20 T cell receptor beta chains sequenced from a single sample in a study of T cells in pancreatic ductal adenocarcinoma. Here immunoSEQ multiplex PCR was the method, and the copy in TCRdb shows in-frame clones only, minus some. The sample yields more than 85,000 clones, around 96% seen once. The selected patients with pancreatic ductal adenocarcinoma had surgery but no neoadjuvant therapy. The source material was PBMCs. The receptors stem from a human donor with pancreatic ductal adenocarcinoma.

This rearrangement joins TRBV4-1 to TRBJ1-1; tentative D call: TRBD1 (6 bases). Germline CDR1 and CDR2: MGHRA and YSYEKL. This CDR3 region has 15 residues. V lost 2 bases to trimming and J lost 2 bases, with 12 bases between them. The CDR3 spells CASSQTPRGNTEAFF. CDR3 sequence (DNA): TGCGCCAGCAGCCAAACCCCCAGGGGAAACACTGAAGCTTTCTTT.

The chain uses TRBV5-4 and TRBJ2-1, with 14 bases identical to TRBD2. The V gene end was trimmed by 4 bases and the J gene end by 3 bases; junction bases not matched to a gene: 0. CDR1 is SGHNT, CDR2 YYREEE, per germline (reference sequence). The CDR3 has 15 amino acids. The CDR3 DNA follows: TGTGCCAGCAGCGGGACTAGCGGGAGCTACAATGAGCAGTTCTTC. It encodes CASSGTSGSYNEQFF.

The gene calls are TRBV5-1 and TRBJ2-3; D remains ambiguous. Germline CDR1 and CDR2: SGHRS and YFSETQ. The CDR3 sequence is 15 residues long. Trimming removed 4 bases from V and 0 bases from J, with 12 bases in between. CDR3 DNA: TGCGCCAGCAGCCCTATGGCGACTAGCACAGATACGCAGTATTTT. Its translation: CASSPMATSTDTQYF.

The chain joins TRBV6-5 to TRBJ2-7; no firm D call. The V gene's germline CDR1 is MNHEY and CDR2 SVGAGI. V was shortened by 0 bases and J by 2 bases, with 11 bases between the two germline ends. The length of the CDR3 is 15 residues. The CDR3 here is CASSYSTGKPYEQYF. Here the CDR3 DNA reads TGTGCCAGCAGTTACTCTACGGGTAAACCCTACGAGCAGTACTTC.

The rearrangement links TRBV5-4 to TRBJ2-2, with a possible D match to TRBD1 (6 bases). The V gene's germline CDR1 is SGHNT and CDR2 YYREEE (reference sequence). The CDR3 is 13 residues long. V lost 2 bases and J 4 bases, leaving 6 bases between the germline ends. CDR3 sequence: CASSLGGTGELFF. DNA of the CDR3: TGTGCCAGCAGCTTAGGGGGCACCGGGGAGCTGTTTTTT.

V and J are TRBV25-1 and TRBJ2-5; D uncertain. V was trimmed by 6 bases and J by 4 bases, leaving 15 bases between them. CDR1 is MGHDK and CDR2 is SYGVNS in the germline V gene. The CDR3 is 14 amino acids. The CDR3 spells CASSRIGVGETQYF. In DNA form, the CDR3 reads TGTGCCAGCAGCCGCATCGGAGTGGGAGAGACCCAGTACTTC. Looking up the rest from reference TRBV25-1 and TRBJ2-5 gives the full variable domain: EADIYQTPRYLVIGTGKKITLECSQTMGHDKMYWYQQDPGMELHLIHYSYGVNSTEKGDLSSESTVSRIRTEHFPLTLESARPSHTSQYLCASSRIGVGETQYFGPGTRLLVL.

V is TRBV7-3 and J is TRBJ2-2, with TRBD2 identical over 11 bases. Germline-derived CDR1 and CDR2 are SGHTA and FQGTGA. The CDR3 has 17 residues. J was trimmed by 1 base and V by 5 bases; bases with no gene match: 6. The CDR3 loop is CASSPTGTSGNTGELFF. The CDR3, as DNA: TGTGCCAGCAGCCCTACCGGGACTAGCGGGAACACCGGGGAGCTGTTTTTT.

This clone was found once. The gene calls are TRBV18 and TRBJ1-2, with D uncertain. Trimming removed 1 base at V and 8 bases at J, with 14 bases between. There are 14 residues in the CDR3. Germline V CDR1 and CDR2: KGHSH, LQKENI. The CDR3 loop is CASSPLNTPFGYTF. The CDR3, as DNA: TGTGCCAGCTCACCACTGAACACCCCCTTCGGCTACACCTTC.

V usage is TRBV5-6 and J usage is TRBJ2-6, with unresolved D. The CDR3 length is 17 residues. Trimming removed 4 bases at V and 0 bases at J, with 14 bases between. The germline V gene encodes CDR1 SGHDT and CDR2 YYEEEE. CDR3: CASSNGGTTSGANVLTF. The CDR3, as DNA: TGTGCCAGCAGCAACGGCGGAACGACCTCTGGGGCCAACGTCCTGACTTTC.

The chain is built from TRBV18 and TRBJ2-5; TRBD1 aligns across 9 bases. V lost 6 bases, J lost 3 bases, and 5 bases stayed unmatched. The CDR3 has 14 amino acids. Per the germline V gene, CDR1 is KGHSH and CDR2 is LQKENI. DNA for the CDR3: TGTGCCAGCTCTGCCACAGGGGGCGAAGAGACCCAGTACTTC. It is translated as CASSATGGEETQYF. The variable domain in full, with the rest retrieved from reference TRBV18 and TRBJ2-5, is NAGVMQNPRHLVRRRGQEARLRCSPMKGHSHVYWYRQLPEEGLKFMVYLQKENIIDESGMPKERFSAEFPKEGPSILRIQQVVRGDSAAYFCASSATGGEETQYFGPGTRLLVL.

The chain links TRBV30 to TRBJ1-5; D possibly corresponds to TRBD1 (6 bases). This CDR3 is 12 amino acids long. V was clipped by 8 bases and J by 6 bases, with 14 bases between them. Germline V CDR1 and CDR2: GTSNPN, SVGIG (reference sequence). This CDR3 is CARRGGSQPQHF. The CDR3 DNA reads TGTGCCCGAAGGGGGGGGAGTCAGCCCCAGCATTTT.

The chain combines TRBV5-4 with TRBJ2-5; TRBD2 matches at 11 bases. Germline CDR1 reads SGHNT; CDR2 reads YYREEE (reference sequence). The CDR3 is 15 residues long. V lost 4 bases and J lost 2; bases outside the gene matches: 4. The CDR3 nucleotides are TGTGCCAGCAGCGAACGACTAGCGGGACAAGAGACCCAGTACTTC. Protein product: CASSERLAGQETQYF.

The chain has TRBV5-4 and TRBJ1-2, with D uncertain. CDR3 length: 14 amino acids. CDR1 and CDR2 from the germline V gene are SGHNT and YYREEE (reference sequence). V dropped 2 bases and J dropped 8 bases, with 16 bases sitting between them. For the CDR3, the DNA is TGTGCCAGCAGCTTAATGGGCGGCGGGAGGGGCTACACCTTC. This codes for CASSLMGGGRGYTF.

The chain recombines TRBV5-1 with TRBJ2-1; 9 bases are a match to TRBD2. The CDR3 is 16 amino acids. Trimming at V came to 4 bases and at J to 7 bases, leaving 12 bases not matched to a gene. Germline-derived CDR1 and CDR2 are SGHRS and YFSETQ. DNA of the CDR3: TGCGCCAGCAGCGAACCCACTAGCGGGCGTCTGAATGAGCAGTTCTTC. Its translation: CASSEPTSGRLNEQFF.

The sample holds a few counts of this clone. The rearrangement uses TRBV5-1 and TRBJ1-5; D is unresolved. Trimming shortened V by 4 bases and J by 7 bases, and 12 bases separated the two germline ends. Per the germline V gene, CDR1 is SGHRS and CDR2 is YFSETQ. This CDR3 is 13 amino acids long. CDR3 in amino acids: CASSPRGEQPQHF. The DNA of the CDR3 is TGCGCCAGCAGCCCCCGGGGAGAGCAGCCCCAGCATTTT.

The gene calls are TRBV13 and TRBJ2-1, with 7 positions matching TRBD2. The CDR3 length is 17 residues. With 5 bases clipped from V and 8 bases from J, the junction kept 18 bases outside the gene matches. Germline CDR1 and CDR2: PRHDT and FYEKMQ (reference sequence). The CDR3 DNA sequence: TGTGCCAGCAGCCCTCCGGGGAGGGAATCCCTCTTGGATGAGCAGTTCTTC. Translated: CASSPPGRESLLDEQFF.

The CDR3 nucleotides read TGCGCCAGCAGCCCCTTTGCAGCGGGCGCCTCAAGCCCCGGGGAGCTGTTTTTT. Translating it yields CASSPFAAGASSPGELFF. The rearrangement joins TRBV4-3 to TRBJ2-2, with D maybe TRBD2 (6 bases). The CDR3 loop spans 18 amino acids. V lost 4 bases and J 6 bases, leaving 24 bases between the germline ends. CDR1 LGHNA and CDR2 YSLEER come from the germline V gene.

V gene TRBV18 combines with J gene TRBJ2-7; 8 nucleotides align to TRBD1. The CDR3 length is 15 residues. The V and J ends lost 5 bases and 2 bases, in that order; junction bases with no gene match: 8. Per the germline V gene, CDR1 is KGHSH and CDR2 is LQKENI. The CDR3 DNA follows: TGTGCCAGCTCATCCTCCGGGACAGGAACCTACGAGCAGTACTTC. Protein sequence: CASSSSGTGTYEQYF.

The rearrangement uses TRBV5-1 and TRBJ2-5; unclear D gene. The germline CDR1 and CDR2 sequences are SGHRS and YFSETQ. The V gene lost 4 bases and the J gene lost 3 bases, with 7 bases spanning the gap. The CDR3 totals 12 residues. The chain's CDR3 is CASSPNEETQYF. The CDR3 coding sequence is TGCGCCAGCAGCCCCAATGAAGAGACCCAGTACTTC.

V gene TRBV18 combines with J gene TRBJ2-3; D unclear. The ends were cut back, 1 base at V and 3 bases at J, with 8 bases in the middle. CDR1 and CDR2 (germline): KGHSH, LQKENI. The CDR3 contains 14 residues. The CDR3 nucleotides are TGTGCCAGCTCACCACAGATGAGGACAGATACGCAGTATTTT. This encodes CASSPQMRTDTQYF.